Each of the 26 T cell receptor beta chains below was sequenced from the same sample in a study of T cells after yellow fever vaccination. TCRdb reprocessed the 5' RACE reads with MiXCR, giving one entry per CDR3 protein. The sample has some 110,000 distinct CDR3 sequences; about 7.8% are singletons. The input for sequencing was CD4+ T cells sorted from PBMCs, taken about 49 days after the first yellow fever vaccination. The source is a man younger than 35 who received the YFV17D yellow fever vaccine.

Of note for this clonotype: This could be a read error, since a much larger clone is one nucleotide away. The chain has TRBV7-9 and TRBJ1-6; possibly TRBD1 for D (6 bases). There are 14 residues in the CDR3. Trimming took 5 bases from V and 9 from J, leaving 14 bases between them. Germline V gives CDR1 SEHNR, CDR2 FQNEAQ (reference sequence). In DNA, the CDR3 is TGTGCCAGCAGCCCCCAGGGGACGGGTTCACCCCTCCACTTT. It translates to CASSPQGTGSPLHF. Drawing the rest from reference TRBV7-9 and TRBJ1-6, the complete variable domain is DTGVSQNPRHKITKRGQNVTFRCDPISEHNRLYWYRQTLGQGPEFLTYFQNEAQLEKSRLLSDRFSAERPKGSFSTLEIQRTEQGDSAMYLCASSPQGTGSPLHFGNGTRLTVT.

This clonotype was found a few times. The chain carries TRBV6-2 or TRBV6-3 and TRBJ1-4; D might be TRBD1 (5 bases). CDR1 MNHEY and CDR2 SVGEGT come from the germline V gene. V was pared by 4 bases and J by 8 bases, with 17 bases between. This CDR3 has 15 residues. CDR3 amino acids: CASSFNGLRGEKLFF. Here the CDR3 DNA reads TGTGCCAGCAGTTTCAACGGACTGAGGGGCGAAAAACTGTTTTTT.

On this clonotype: This may be a read error, as it is one base from a much larger clone. This chain uses TRBV12-3 or TRBV12-4 with TRBJ2-2, with 8 bases matching TRBD2. The CDR3 runs to 15 residues. CDR3 protein: CASRSGGTNTGKLFF. The CDR3 DNA reads as TGTGCCAGCAGGTCGGGGGGGACGAACACCGGGAAGCTGTTTTTT.

This clonotype was picked up many times. This chain joins TRBV6-2 or TRBV6-3 and TRBJ1-3; no reliable D call. There are 15 residues in the CDR3. Looked up from germline, CDR1 is MNHEY and CDR2 is SVGEGT. V dropped 6 bases and J dropped 0 bases, with 12 bases sitting between them. The CDR3 region is CASSRYLSSGNTIYF. CDR3 nucleotide sequence: TGTGCCAGCAGCCGGTACCTTAGCTCTGGAAACACCATATATTTT.

This clonotype was seen ten or more times. This chain connects TRBV5-1 to TRBJ1-2; D not resolved. This CDR3 region has 14 residues. V was trimmed by 3 bases and J by 3 bases, leaving 12 bases between them. From germline, CDR1 is SGHRS and CDR2 YFSETQ. The CDR3 region is CASSYPAGDYGYTF. DNA for the CDR3: TGCGCCAGCAGCTACCCCGCCGGGGACTATGGCTACACCTTC.

This clonotype has ten or more counts. The chain carries TRBV6-5 and TRBJ2-7; D remains ambiguous. V was pared by 0 bases and J by 3 bases, with 12 bases between. In germline, CDR1 is MNHEY, CDR2 SVGAGI. CDR3 length equals 15 residues. The CDR3 sequence: CASSYSGIAVYEQYF. The CDR3 bases are TGTGCCAGCAGTTACTCGGGTATAGCCGTCTACGAGCAGTACTTC.

For this clonotype: This may be a read error: a much more frequent sequence differs by one nucleotide. The chain carries TRBV5-5 and TRBJ2-5; D remains ambiguous. Germline V CDR1 and CDR2: SGHKS, YYEKEE (reference sequence). This CDR3 is 13 amino acids long. CDR3 loop: CAGSFVAGETQYF. DNA of the CDR3: TGTGCCGGCAGCTTCGTCGCTGGAGAGACCCAGTACTTC.

The sample holds many counts of this clonotype. The chain joins TRBV9 to TRBJ2-1, with a possible D match to TRBD1 (7 bases). There are 15 residues in the CDR3. Germline CDR1 and CDR2: SGDLS and YYNGEE. With 4 bases removed from V and 6 bases from J, the gap between germline ends came to 17 bases. CDR3 in DNA: TGTGCCAGCAGCTTAGGGGGTCAGGGGGGCAATGAGCAGTTCTTC. Translation: CASSLGGQGGNEQFF.

This clonotype has at least ten counts. The V gene is TRBV20-1, the J gene TRBJ1-5; D gene unclear. The CDR3 spans 14 residues. V lost 2 bases, J lost 4 bases, and 12 bases lay in between. Germline V gives CDR1 DFQATT, CDR2 SNEGSKA (reference sequence). The CDR3: CSARSAGGNQPQHF. As DNA, the CDR3 is TGCAGTGCTAGATCCGCAGGAGGAAATCAGCCCCAGCATTTT.

This clonotype was seen at least ten times. The chain couples TRBV18 to TRBJ2-5; D is unresolved. Trimming cost V 8 bases and J 5 bases, with 9 bases left between them. Germline V gene lookup returns CDR1 KGHSH and CDR2 LQKENI. The CDR3 contains 11 residues. The CDR3 coding sequence is TGTGCCAGCAGCCCTCAGGAGACCCAGTACTTC. Translated, it gives CASSPQETQYF.

There are many counts of this clonotype. The chain carries TRBV3-1 and TRBJ2-5; the match to TRBD2 covers 7 bases. The CDR3 loop spans 14 amino acids. After removal of 0 bases from V and 3 bases from J, the junction contained 1 base not matched to a gene. CDR1 LGHDT and CDR2 YNNKEL come from the germline V gene (reference sequence). The CDR3 is CASSQEGGEETQYF. CDR3 bases: TGTGCCAGCAGCCAAGAGGGGGGGGAAGAGACCCAGTACTTC.

This clonotype has a count of ten or more. V is TRBV7-8 and J is TRBJ2-7; no firm D call. Germline V CDR1 and CDR2: SGHVS, FQNEAQ. Between the trimmed V and J ends, which lost 5 bases and 2 bases, there was a span of 10 bases. The CDR3 sequence is 13 residues long. CDR3 DNA sequence: TGTGCCAGCAGCGGGAACACCGCCTACGAGCAGTACGTC. Amino acids: CASSGNTAYEQYV.

This clonotype was observed at least ten times. The rearrangement links TRBV3-1 to TRBJ2-7, with D perhaps TRBD1 (6 bases). The CDR3 covers 14 residues. V was trimmed by 3 bases and J by 4 bases, leaving 13 bases between them. Germline CDR1 and CDR2: LGHDT and YNNKEL (reference sequence). CDR3 loop: CASSHRTENYEQYF. In DNA, the CDR3 is TGTGCCAGCAGCCATAGGACAGAAAATTACGAGCAGTACTTC.

This clonotype was recorded many times. The chain combines TRBV24-1 with TRBJ2-3; maybe TRBD2 (7 bases). The germline CDR1 and CDR2 sequences are KGHDR and SFDVKD. The germline V and J ends were trimmed by 6 bases and 0 bases, with 12 bases remaining between them. This CDR3 is built from 15 residues. CDR3 loop: CATSTPGGSTDTQYF. In DNA, the CDR3 is TGTGCCACCAGTACGCCGGGGGGCAGCACAGATACGCAGTATTTT.

This clonotype came up many times. The rearrangement uses TRBV29-1 and TRBJ1-1, with no clear D. Germline V gives CDR1 SQVTM, CDR2 ANQGSEA. The CDR3 runs 12 residues. The V gene lost 5 bases and the J gene lost 0 bases, with 7 bases spanning the gap. The CDR3 coding sequence is TGCAGCGTTTATATGGTGAACACTGAAGCTTTCTTT. Translating gives CSVYMVNTEAFF. The full variable domain, rest sourced from reference TRBV29-1 and TRBJ1-1, is SAVISQKPSRDICQRGTSLTIQCQVDSQVTMMFWYRQQPGQSLTLIATANQGSEATYESGFVIDKFPISRPNLTFSTLTVSNMSPEDSSIYLCSVYMVNTEAFFGQGTRLTVV.

On this clonotype: A single base separates this from a much larger clone, so it may be a read error. The rearrangement joins TRBV7-9 to TRBJ1-2; D gene uncertain. From germline, CDR1 is SEHNR and CDR2 FQNEAQ (reference sequence). The V end lost 4 bases, the J end lost 7 bases, and 4 bases lay between the germline ends. The CDR3 spans 10 residues. The CDR3 nucleotides read TGTGCCAGCAGCTCACGTGGCTACACCTTC. Translating it yields CASSSRGYTF.

The chain combines TRBV6-5 with TRBJ2-7; TRBD2 aligns across 12 bases. The CDR3 extends over 15 amino acids. Germline assignment: CDR1 MNHEY and CDR2 SVGAGI. The junction had 2 bases not matched to a gene; V was cut back by 2 bases and J by 3 bases. In DNA form, the CDR3 reads TGTGCCAGCAGTTACACTAGCGGGGGGTTCTACGAGCAGTACTTC. Protein: CASSYTSGGFYEQYF.

This clonotype was counted between two and nine times. The chain uses TRBV7-9 and TRBJ2-5; D gene uncertain. Germline CDR1 SEHNR, CDR2 FQNEAQ (reference sequence). The CDR3 spans 12 residues. V was pared by 4 bases and J by 4 bases, with 7 bases between. The CDR3 region is CASSSNGETQYF. In DNA, the CDR3 is TGTGCCAGCAGCTCCAACGGAGAGACCCAGTACTTC.

J is TRBJ2-1 and V is TRBV18; possible D gene TRBD2, 6 bases. Germline loops: CDR1 KGHSH, CDR2 LQKENI. The CDR3 loop spans 16 amino acids. The V end lost 4 bases, the J end lost 0 bases, and 13 bases lay between the germline ends. The CDR3 nucleotides are TGTGCCAGCTCACGAGAAATGGGGGGCTCCTACAATGAGCAGTTCTTC. As protein: CASSREMGGSYNEQFF. Combining the CDR3 with reference TRBV18 and TRBJ2-1 gives the whole variable domain NAGVMQNPRHLVRRRGQEARLRCSPMKGHSHVYWYRQLPEEGLKFMVYLQKENIIDESGMPKERFSAEFPKEGPSILRIQQVVRGDSAAYFCASSREMGGSYNEQFFGPGTRLTVL.

This clonotype has at least ten counts. The chain links TRBV4-1 to TRBJ2-6; D not certain. The V and J ends lost 0 bases and 0 bases respectively, with 6 bases between them. The CDR3 runs to 16 residues. The germline V gene encodes CDR1 MGHRA and CDR2 YSYEKL. In DNA, the CDR3 is TGCGCCAGCAGCCAAGATCTTGCCTCTGGGGCCAACGTCCTGACTTTC. Translation: CASSQDLASGANVLTF.

This clonotype showed up just a few times. The chain recombines TRBV4-1 with TRBJ1-2, with a tentative D call TRBD1 (5 bases). CDR1 MGHRA and CDR2 YSYEKL come from the germline V gene. V lost 0 bases and J lost 7, with 18 bases in between. The CDR3 runs 16 residues. CDR3 bases: TGCGCCAGCAGCCAAGATCGCGGGCGTAGGGGAGTTGGCTACACCTTC. Its protein is CASSQDRGRRGVGYTF.

This clonotype was picked up many times. V usage is TRBV11-2 and J usage is TRBJ2-5; 9 bases fit TRBD2. The CDR3 is 17 amino acids. From germline, CDR1 is SGHAT and CDR2 FQNNGV. J lost 2 bases, V lost 5 bases, and 12 bases had no gene match. The CDR3 sequence is CASSHWDPLAGQETQYF. The CDR3 DNA reads as TGTGCCAGCAGCCACTGGGATCCTCTAGCGGGGCAAGAGACCCAGTACTTC. The full variable domain, rest sourced from reference TRBV11-2 and TRBJ2-5, is EAGVAQSPRYKIIEKRQSVAFWCNPISGHATLYWYQQILGQGPKLLIQFQNNGVVDDSQLPKDRFSAERLKGVDSTLKIQPAKLEDSAVYLCASSHWDPLAGQETQYFGPGTRLLVL.

This clonotype was seen ten or more times. This chain uses TRBV12-3 or TRBV12-4 with TRBJ1-5; D call uncertain. The CDR3 sequence is 13 residues long. Between the trimmed V and J ends, which lost 3 bases and 7 bases, there was a span of 10 bases. The CDR3 region is CASSLMAGQPQHF. The CDR3 coding sequence is TGTGCCAGCAGTTTGATGGCGGGACAGCCCCAGCATTTT.

By proportion, this clonotype is medium-sized. This chain links TRBV5-1 with TRBJ2-6, with 8 bases that match TRBD1. Trimming took 0 bases from V and 12 from J; bases not matched to a gene: 8. Germline loops: CDR1 SGHRS, CDR2 YFSETQ. The length of the CDR3 is 15 residues. The CDR3 DNA sequence: TGCGCCAGCAGCTTGGAATGGACAGGGATGGGCGTCCTGACTTTC. It specifies CASSLEWTGMGVLTF.

This clonotype came up once. Since a much larger clone is just one base distant, this may be a read error. V gene TRBV5-6 combines with J gene TRBJ2-5, with D perhaps matching TRBD2 (5 bases). This CDR3 contains 15 residues. Germline assignment: CDR1 SGHDT and CDR2 YYEEEE. The CDR3 DNA reads as TGTGCCAGCAGCTTGGGAGGTGCGGGTCAAGAGAACCAGTACTTC. It encodes CASSLGGAGQENQYF. Based on the CDR3 plus reference TRBV5-6 and TRBJ2-5, the full variable domain is DAGVTQSPTHLIKTRGQQVTLRCSPKSGHDTVSWYQQALGQGPQFIFQYYEEEERQRGNFPDRFSGHQFPNYSSELNVNALLLGDSALYLCASSLGGAGQENQYFGPGTRLLVL.

This clonotype has a count of ten or more. The chain uses TRBV20-1 and TRBJ1-1; 11 positions agree with TRBD1. Germline V gives CDR1 DFQATT, CDR2 SNEGSKA (reference sequence). The ends lost 5 bases at V and 4 bases at J; junction bases unmatched: 3. The CDR3 loop spans 13 amino acids. The CDR3 loop is CSAGQGAATEAFF. In DNA, the CDR3 is TGCAGTGCTGGACAGGGGGCGGCCACTGAAGCTTTCTTT.